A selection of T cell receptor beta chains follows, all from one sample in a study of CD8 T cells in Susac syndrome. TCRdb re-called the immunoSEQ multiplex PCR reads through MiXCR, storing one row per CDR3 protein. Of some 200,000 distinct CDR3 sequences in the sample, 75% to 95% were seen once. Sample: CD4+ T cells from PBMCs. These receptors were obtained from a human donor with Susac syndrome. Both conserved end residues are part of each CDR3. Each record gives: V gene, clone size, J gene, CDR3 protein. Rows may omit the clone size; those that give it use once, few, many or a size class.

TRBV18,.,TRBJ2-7,CASSPNGYEQYF
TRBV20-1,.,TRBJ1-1,CSADPGNTEAFF
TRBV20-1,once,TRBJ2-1,CSARDFSGANEQFF
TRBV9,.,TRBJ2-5,CASSVNPSGMETQYF
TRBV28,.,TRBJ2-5,CASSSTGGYETQYF
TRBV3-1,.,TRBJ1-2,CASSRRETPNYGYTF
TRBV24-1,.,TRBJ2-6,CATSDVGVAGANVLIF
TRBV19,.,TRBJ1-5,CASSTGGVNLQHF
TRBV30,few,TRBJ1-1,CAWSVGGNTEAFF
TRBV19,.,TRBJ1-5,CASSTQGRQPQHF
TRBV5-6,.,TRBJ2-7,CASRHTGPTYEQYF
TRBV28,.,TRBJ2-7,CASSFRDMHEQYF
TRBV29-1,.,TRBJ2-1,CSVGGTENNEQFF
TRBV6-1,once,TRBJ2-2,CASNGGSYTGELFF
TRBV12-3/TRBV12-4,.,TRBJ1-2,CASSYGLRGYTF
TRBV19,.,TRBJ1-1,CASSILANTEAFF
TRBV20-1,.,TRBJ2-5,CSARRGLGLGETQYF
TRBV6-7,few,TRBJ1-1,CASSYSGTVNTEAFF
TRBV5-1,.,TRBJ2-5,CASGPQAGVKETQYF
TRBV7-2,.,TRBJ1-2,CASSLLRGSNYGYTF
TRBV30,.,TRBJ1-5,CAWSGTVNQPQHF
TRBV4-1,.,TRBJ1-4,CASSLSSATNEKLFF
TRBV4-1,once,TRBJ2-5,CASSFGGLETQYF
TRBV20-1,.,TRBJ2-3,CSARATQGSGTQYF
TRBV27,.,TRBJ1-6,CASSRPSGNSPLHF
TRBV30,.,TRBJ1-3,CAWTPSPGTGNTIYF
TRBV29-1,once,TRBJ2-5,CSVEKGGAPRETQYF
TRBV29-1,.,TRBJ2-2,CSVQRPNWPGELFF
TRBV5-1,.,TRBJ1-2,CASSAGQPYGYTF
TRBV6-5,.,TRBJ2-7,CASTDGTVNEQYF
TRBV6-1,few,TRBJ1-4,CATHRGSDNEKLFF
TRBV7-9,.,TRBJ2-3,CASSLGTSGSDTQYF
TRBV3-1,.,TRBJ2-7,CASSQVLAKTRGEQYF
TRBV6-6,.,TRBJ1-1,CASNQGNTEAFF
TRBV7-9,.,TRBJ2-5,CASSSSDREETQYF
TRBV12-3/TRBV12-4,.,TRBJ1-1,CASRTTGGADAFF
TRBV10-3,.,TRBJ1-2,CAISDRIGGVGYTF
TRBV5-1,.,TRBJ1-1,CASSYSGTAEVGTEAFF
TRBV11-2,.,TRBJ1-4,CASSLVRVGSSKLFF
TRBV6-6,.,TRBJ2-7,CASRESSGGAYEQYF
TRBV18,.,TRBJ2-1,CASSPAGELNEQFF
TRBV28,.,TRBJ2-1,CASSGGRGLREQFF
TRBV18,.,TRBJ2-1,CASSPLDISYNEQFF
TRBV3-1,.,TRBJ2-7,CASSHGQGHNEQYF
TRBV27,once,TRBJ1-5,CASGRGQVSNQPQHF
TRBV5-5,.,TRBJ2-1,CASSLPGTLQFF
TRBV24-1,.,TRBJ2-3,CATSDLTGGTDTQYF
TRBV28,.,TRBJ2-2,CASTTTSTGELFF
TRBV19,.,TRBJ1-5,CASTLWGQPQHF
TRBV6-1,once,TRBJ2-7,CASTPGRFYEQYF
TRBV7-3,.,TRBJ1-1,CASSRTVNTEAFF
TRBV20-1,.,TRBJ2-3,CSAGRNGGSTDTQYF
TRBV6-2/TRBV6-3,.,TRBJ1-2,CASSTGQVPNYGYTF